This note documents a single T cell receptor (beta chain) sequence. Its antigen is unidentified. This specimen belongs to a study of cytomegalovirus exposure and HLA in healthy donors. Study outcomes and limitations: When a later analysis was performed, an Asian-associated ancestry cluster reportedly had fewer N-insertions than the roughly 670-donor mean. Immune exposure data for these donors was limited to CMV serostatus. Researchers counted roughly 150 TCR beta chains as cytomegalovirus-associated. In an earlier analysis, productive rearrangement rates for most beta V segments clustered near 87% or 30%.

Both 60 Vbeta primers and 13 Jbeta primers went into the PCR. This table comes from immunoSEQ multiplex PCR, and its TCRdb copy is limited to in-frame clones, with some not included. This table has around 130,000 clones, roughly four fifths appearing once. This receptor was obtained from a woman between 45 and 65 years old in good health and CMV-seronegative. Input material: PBMCs.

CDR3 bases: TGTGCCAGTAGCCCAGTTGGTGGCAACACTGAAGCTTTCTTT. It specifies CASSPVGGNTEAFF. The rearrangement joins TRBV19 to TRBJ1-1, with unresolved D. The ends were cut back, 6 bases at V and 2 bases at J, with 13 bases in the middle. CDR1 and CDR2 (germline): LNHDA, SQIVND (reference sequence). There are 14 residues in the CDR3. Together with reference TRBV19 and TRBJ1-1, the CDR3 gives the full variable domain: DGGITQSPKYLFRKEGQNVTLSCEQNLNHDAMYWYRQDPGQGLRLIYYSQIVNDFQKGDIAEGYSVSREKKESFPLTVTSAQKNPTAFYLCASSPVGGNTEAFFGQGTRLTVV.